This is a list of T cell receptor beta chains from one sample in a study of beta chain features in type 1 diabetes. This table comes from immunoSEQ multiplex PCR, and its TCRdb copy is limited to in-frame clones, with some not included. The sample lists more than 130,000 clones; 6.9% were seen once. What was sequenced was central memory CD4+ T cells from blood. The receptors were gathered from a woman in her 30s in good health. Each CDR3 is given with its conserved first and last residue. Each record gives: V gene, J gene, clone size, D gene, CDR3 protein, CDR3 DNA. D genes are given only for firm matches. Only part of the rows carry a size: once, few, many, or a class if the clone is expanded.

TRBV7-6,TRBJ2-5,many,TRBD2,CASSLRGSGRVLETQYF,TGTGCCAGCAGCTTACGTGGCAGCGGGAGGGTTTTGGAGACCCAGTACTTC
TRBV6-6,TRBJ1-1,many,TRBD1,CASNNPGTDFEAFF,TGTGCCAGCAATAATCCCGGGACAGACTTTGAAGCTTTCTTT
TRBV11-1,TRBJ2-1,-,TRBD2,CASSGKLAGGNEQFF,TGTGCCAGCAGCGGCAAATTAGCGGGAGGCAATGAGCAGTTCTTC
TRBV7-3,TRBJ2-2,-,TRBD2,CASSLKGGSGSGPLFF,TGTGCCAGCAGCTTAAAGGGGGGGAGCGGGAGCGGACCGCTGTTTTTT
TRBV18,TRBJ1-1,-,-,CASSPGQGNTEAFF,TGTGCCAGCTCACCGGGCCAGGGGAACACTGAAGCTTTCTTT
TRBV15,TRBJ2-1,many,TRBD2,CATSRDASGRRQFF,TGTGCCACCAGCAGAGATGCTAGCGGGAGGCGGCAGTTCTTC
TRBV29-1,TRBJ2-1,-,TRBD2,CSVLILAGALDEQFF,TGCAGCGTTTTAATACTAGCGGGAGCCCTAGATGAGCAGTTCTTC
TRBV5-1,TRBJ2-2,few,TRBD2,CASHGLAGDNTGELFF,TGCGCCAGTCATGGACTAGCGGGAGACAACACCGGGGAGCTGTTTTTT
TRBV10-3,TRBJ2-1,many,TRBD1,CAISGRTGYNEQFF,TGTGCCATCAGTGGAAGGACAGGGTACAATGAGCAGTTCTTC
TRBV7-2,TRBJ1-2,-,-,CASSRETRLGGYTF,TGTGCCAGCAGCAGAGAGACACGGCTCGGCGGCTACACCTTC
TRBV4-1,TRBJ2-3,few,-,CASSLQAATDTQYF,TGCGCCAGCAGCTTACAAGCGGCCACAGATACGCAGTATTTT
TRBV30,TRBJ2-4,few,TRBD2,CAWSPWKTSGKLAKNIQYF,TGTGCCTGGAGTCCGTGGAAGACTAGCGGAAAGCTAGCCAAAAACATTCAGTACTTC
TRBV9,TRBJ1-2,many,-,CASSPEASGGGYTF,TGTGCCAGCTCCCCTGAGGCCTCCGGGGGAGGCTACACCTTC
TRBV7-9,TRBJ2-1,-,TRBD2,CASSSSGGLAGEQFF,TGTGCCAGCAGCTCATCCGGGGGACTAGCGGGTGAGCAGTTCTTC
TRBV25-1,TRBJ2-3,-,-,CASSESGAYTDTQYF,TGTGCCAGCAGTGAGAGTGGGGCTTACACAGATACGCAGTATTTT
TRBV5-1,TRBJ2-1,-,-,CASSLERSSYNEQFF,TGCGCCAGCAGCTTGGAGCGGAGCTCCTACAATGAGCAGTTCTTC
TRBV19,TRBJ1-1,few,TRBD1,CASSLRQGARTNTEAFF,TGTGCCAGTAGTCTACGACAGGGGGCTAGGACGAACACTGAAGCTTTCTTT
TRBV6-1,TRBJ2-5,few,TRBD1,CASSLTGGLETQYF,TGTGCCAGCAGTTTGACAGGGGGCCTGGAGACCCAGTACTTC
TRBV28,TRBJ2-1,-,TRBD1,CASSLQGAGSHEQFF,TGTGCCAGCAGTTTACAGGGGGCCGGGTCCCATGAGCAGTTCTTC
TRBV18,TRBJ2-2,few,TRBD2,CASSPPRTSGDTGELFF,TGTGCCAGCTCACCACCCCGGACTAGCGGGGACACCGGGGAGCTGTTTTTT
TRBV27,TRBJ2-2,-,-,CASSLMVDTEITGELFF,TGTGCCAGCAGTTTAATGGTCGATACAGAAATCACCGGGGAGCTGTTTTTT
TRBV29-1,TRBJ2-7,many,-,CSVGGTYEQYF,TGCAGCGTTGGGGGGACTTACGAGCAGTACTTC
TRBV10-3,TRBJ1-5,-,-,CAIGAGNPQSNQPQHF,TGTGCCATCGGGGCGGGGAACCCACAGAGCAATCAGCCCCAGCATTTT
TRBV7-2,TRBJ2-7,many,-,CASSLGGPRSYEQYF,TGTGCCAGCAGCTTAGGGGGCCCCCGCTCCTACGAGCAGTACTTC
TRBV7-9,TRBJ1-5,few,-,CASSLQTDQPQHF,TGTGCCAGCAGCTTACAGACAGATCAGCCCCAGCATTTT
TRBV27,TRBJ2-5,few,-,CASSYSGGGKTQYF,TGTGCCAGCAGTTATTCGGGGGGCGGAAAGACCCAGTACTTC